Listed below are T cell receptor beta chains from one sample, sequenced in a study of blood T cell repertoires in COVID-19. TCRdb's table, derived via immunoSEQ multiplex PCR, lists solely in-frame clones and lacks some. In the table there are roughly 30,000 clones, less than 85% of which are singletons. Sequenced: peripheral blood. These receptors originate from a human donor with acute or convalescent COVID-19. The donor label of this sample is uncertain. The CDR3 runs from the conserved cysteine through the conserved F or W. D genes are given only for firm matches. Only some rows state a clone size, as once, few, many or a class for expanded clones.

D gene	J gene	V gene	clone size	CDR3 protein	CDR3 DNA
TRBD1	TRBJ1-2	TRBV7-9	.	CASSHGQGFEGYTF	TGTGCCAGCAGCCACGGACAGGGATTTGAAGGCTACACCTTC
TRBD1	TRBJ1-1	TRBV2	.	CASSGGTGNGYTEAFF	TGTGCCAGCAGTGGAGGGACAGGGAACGGGTACACTGAAGCTTTCTTT
.	TRBJ1-6	TRBV2	.	CASSLRYNSPLHF	TGTGCCAGCAGTCTCAGGTATAATTCACCCCTCCACTTT
.	TRBJ1-1	TRBV10-3	.	CATGVQGNTEAFF	TGTGCCACCGGGGTACAGGGGAACACTGAAGCTTTCTTT
.	TRBJ1-5	TRBV19	.	CATRWGRNSNQPQHF	TGTGCCACACGTTGGGGCAGGAATAGCAATCAGCCCCAGCATTTT
TRBD1	TRBJ1-2	TRBV4-3	few	CASSRGTDYGYTF	TGCGCCAGCAGCCGCGGGACAGACTATGGCTACACCTTC
.	TRBJ1-1	TRBV11-3	once	CASSLEAQINTEAFF	TGTGCCAGCAGCTTAGAAGCGCAGATTAACACTGAAGCTTTCTTT
TRBD2	TRBJ2-1	TRBV6-2/TRBV6-3	.	CASSPLPSGGTNNEQFF	TGTGCCAGCAGCCCCCTCCCTAGCGGGGGGACCAACAATGAGCAGTTCTTC
TRBD1	TRBJ1-1	TRBV29-1	.	CSTVGTGGLEAFF	TGCAGCACAGTCGGGACAGGGGGCCTTGAAGCTTTCTTT
.	TRBJ1-2	TRBV6-4	few	CASSDVNPLRGYTF	TGTGCCAGCAGTGACGTCAACCCTCTTCGGGGCTACACCTTC
TRBD2	TRBJ2-5	TRBV18	.	CASSPPGGGTLQETQYF	TGTGCCAGCTCACCACCGGGCGGGGGGACCCTCCAAGAGACCCAGTACTTC
TRBD1	TRBJ1-2	TRBV30	once	CAWREGQSYGYTF	TGTGCCTGGAGGGAGGGACAGAGCTATGGCTACACCTTC
.	TRBJ1-6	TRBV5-4	.	CASSLEAGLGNSPLHF	TGTGCCAGCAGCTTGGAGGCAGGACTGGGTAATTCACCCCTCCACTTT
.	TRBJ1-2	TRBV24-1	.	CATSAGTSRGYTF	TGTGCCACCAGTGCCGGGACTTCCCGGGGCTACACCTTC
TRBD1	TRBJ2-1	TRBV6-2/TRBV6-3	.	CASSDGQGDFDEQFF	TGTGCCAGCAGTGATGGACAGGGTGATTTCGATGAGCAGTTCTTC
.	TRBJ1-6	TRBV11-2	.	CASSLDPGQRAFSYNSPLHF	TGTGCCAGCAGCTTAGATCCTGGACAGAGAGCCTTCTCCTATAATTCACCCCTCCACTTT
.	TRBJ1-2	TRBV2	.	CASRPRERANYGYTF	TGTGCCAGCAGGCCCAGGGAACGGGCTAACTATGGCTACACCTTC
TRBD1	TRBJ1-6	TRBV5-1	.	CASSSGTAVYSPLHF	TGCGCCAGCAGCTCGGGGACAGCCGTATATTCACCCCTCCACTTT
.	TRBJ2-1	TRBV12-3/TRBV12-4	.	CASSRTRGSEQFF	TGTGCCAGCAGTCGGACTAGGGGGTCGGAGCAGTTCTTC
.	TRBJ1-6	TRBV12-1	.	CASRDYNSPLHF	TGTGCCAGCCGGGACTATAATTCACCCCTCCACTTT
TRBD1	TRBJ1-1	TRBV28	few	CASSPGQGPNRAFF	TGTGCCAGCAGTCCCGGACAGGGGCCAAACCGAGCTTTCTTT
TRBD1	TRBJ1-2	TRBV11-3	once	CASSFFWDSGSLTF	TGTGCCAGCAGCTTTTTTTGGGACAGCGGTAGTCTCACCTTC
TRBD2	TRBJ2-7	TRBV6-5	.	CASNGGLAGDLRDF	TGTGCCAGCAATGGAGGACTAGCGGGAGACTTAAGGGACTTC
TRBD1	TRBJ1-2	TRBV5-4	.	CASSLDRGTGYGYTF	TGTGCCAGCAGCTTAGACAGGGGGACGGGCTATGGCTACACCTTC
.	TRBJ2-2	TRBV7-7	.	CASSRRDLVNTGELFF	TGTGCCAGCAGCCGCAGGGACTTGGTTAACACCGGGGAGCTGTTTTTT
.	TRBJ2-3	TRBV7-2	.	CASSLAEALTDTQYF	TGTGCCAGCAGCTTAGCGGAGGCTCTCACAGATACGCAGTATTTT
TRBD1	TRBJ1-2	TRBV10-3	.	CAISESGTDYGYTF	TGTGCCATCAGTGAGTCCGGGACAGACTATGGCTACACCTTC
TRBD2	TRBJ2-7	TRBV5-1	few	CASSLTLAGGRRPEQYF	TGCGCCAGCAGCCTAACGCTAGCGGGGGGCCGGCGTCCCGAGCAGTACTTC
.	TRBJ2-7	TRBV6-2/TRBV6-3	.	CASSTRAGPGTLSSYEQYF	TGTGCCAGCAGTACGAGGGCAGGACCCGGGACACTTAGCTCCTACGAGCAGTACTTC
TRBD2	TRBJ2-1	TRBV7-2	.	CASSYSGLAGHNEQFF	TGTGCCAGCAGCTACTCGGGACTAGCGGGACACAATGAGCAGTTCTTC
TRBD1	TRBJ1-2	TRBV7-9	once	CASSSSGGGYGYTF	TGTGCCAGCAGCTCATCAGGGGGCGGGTATGGCTACACCTTC
TRBD1	TRBJ1-2	TRBV10-3	.	CAISESTGEYGYTF	TGTGCCATCAGTGAGTCGACAGGGGAATATGGCTACACCTTC
.	TRBJ2-1	TRBV11-3	.	CASSLGASYNEQFF	TGTGCCAGCAGCTTGGGGGCCTCCTACAATGAGCAGTTCTTC
.	TRBJ2-5	TRBV3-1/TRBV3-2	.	CASSSTMGRQETQYF	TGTGCCAGCAGCAGTACCATGGGCAGACAAGAGACCCAGTACTTC
.	TRBJ1-1	TRBV5-1	.	CASSFGQNTEAFF	TGCGCCAGCAGCTTTGGACAGAACACTGAAGCTTTCTTT
.	TRBJ2-1	TRBV6-2/TRBV6-3	.	CASSYVFPRGEQFF	TGTGCCAGCAGTTACGTTTTTCCGCGTGGTGAGCAGTTCTTC
.	TRBJ2-1	TRBV7-2	.	CASSLAAAREQFF	TGTGCCAGCAGCTTAGCGGCGGCGCGGGAGCAGTTCTTC
.	TRBJ2-4	TRBV29-1	.	CSVARGAGDIQYF	TGCAGCGTTGCTCGGGGGGCGGGAGACATTCAGTACTTC
.	TRBJ2-5	TRBV10-3	.	CAIRVGETTGTQYF	TGTGCCATAAGGGTAGGGGAAACCACTGGGACCCAGTACTTC
TRBD2	TRBJ2-1	TRBV18	.	CASSPRLAVSNEQFF	TGTGCCAGCTCACCAAGGCTAGCGGTTTCGAATGAGCAGTTCTTC
.	TRBJ1-6	TRBV2	.	CASRPGSSYNSPLHF	TGTGCCAGCCGCCCCGGGAGCTCCTATAATTCACCCCTCCACTTT
.	TRBJ1-2	TRBV11-3	once	CASSLGTPGREHGYTF	TGTGCCAGCAGCTTAGGCACGCCGGGACGGGAGCATGGCTACACCTTC
.	TRBJ1-3	TRBV10-3	.	CAIKEADRDTIYF	TGTGCCATCAAGGAGGCAGATCGAGACACCATATATTTT
.	TRBJ2-3	TRBV30	.	CAWSVRRGSWGGFIDTQYF	TGTGCCTGGAGTGTACGGAGGGGTTCGTGGGGGGGCTTCATAGATACGCAGTATTTT
TRBD1	TRBJ2-7	TRBV6-1	.	CASSEGQGAYEQYF	TGTGCCAGCAGTGAAGGACAGGGGGCTTACGAGCAGTACTTC
TRBD1	TRBJ1-5	TRBV4-2	few	CASSQEQGDQPQHF	TGTGCCAGCAGCCAAGAACAGGGGGATCAGCCCCAGCATTTT
TRBD2	TRBJ2-1	TRBV3-1/TRBV3-2	.	CASSHRPGLAGGFSYNEQFF	TGTGCCAGCAGTCACAGACCGGGACTAGCGGGAGGTTTCTCCTACAATGAGCAGTTCTTC
TRBD2	TRBJ2-3	TRBV28	.	CASSLFSGGLRDTQYF	TGTGCCAGCAGTTTATTCAGCGGGGGTTTGAGGGATACGCAGTATTTT
TRBD2	TRBJ2-1	TRBV6-5	.	CAGSREAFNEQFF	TGTGCCGGATCCCGGGAGGCCTTCAATGAGCAGTTCTTC
.	TRBJ1-6	TRBV6-6	.	CASSRRFGGANNSPLHF	TGTGCCAGCAGTCGCCGCTTTGGGGGGGCGAATAATTCACCCCTCCACTTT
.	TRBJ2-1	TRBV5-1	.	CASSGSNNEQFF	TGCGCCAGCAGCGGGAGTAACAATGAGCAGTTCTTC
TRBD1	TRBJ1-2	TRBV19	.	CASSIWDSGNYGYTF	TGTGCCAGTAGTATTTGGGACAGTGGTAACTATGGCTACACCTTC